This TCR beta chain was sequenced during a study of radiotherapy plus CTLA-4 blockade in lung cancer. The overall study: Objective responses were documented in around a sixth of patients, with disease control in roughly 33%. Study-wide findings and caveats: The authors reported that early blood T cell clone dynamics, with interferon-beta, best predicted response. In blood, after radiotherapy plus ipilimumab, tumor-derived TCR clones expanded.

Ipilimumab-mediated CTLA-4 blockade plus focal radiation was given to patients having chemo-refractory metastatic non-small-cell lung cancer. Produced via immunoSEQ multiplex PCR; TCRdb's table is partial and in-frame only. This sample carries about 33,000 clones, around four fifths of them seen once, and the ten largest clones take around 23%. Turning to this clone: Its target is not known.

This material consisted of peripheral blood, taken from a patient treated with radiotherapy plus ipilimumab. The receptor was isolated from a human donor with non-small cell lung cancer that progressed on radiotherapy plus ipilimumab.

This chain's CDR3 is CATSAGTAHTGELFF. The CDR3 region has the DNA TGTGCCACCAGCGCCGGGACAGCTCACACCGGGGAGCTGTTTTTT. The rearrangement joins TRBV15 to TRBJ2-2; 7 bases line up with TRBD1. CDR3 length: 15 amino acids. From germline, CDR1 is LNHNV and CDR2 YYDKDF (reference sequence). Unmatched junction bases numbered 6, after V lost 5 bases and J lost 3 bases.